This T cell receptor (delta chain) originates from a study of γδ T cells in repeated Plasmodium falciparum infection. Study as a whole: Malian gammadelta TCRs were studied during no-transmission periods and across acute malaria episodes. Findings of the study overall: Many TCRgamma sequences overlapped between individuals in stable Vgamma9/Vdelta2+ repertoires. The Malian cohort came from a small rural village of predominantly one ethnic group. Malian children's Vdelta2-negative repertoires appeared more expanded and less diverse than Australians'.

The CDR3 is 20 amino acids. From germline, CDR1 is TSWWSYY and CDR2 QGS. The V end lost 2 bases, the J end lost 1 base, and 26 bases lay between the germline ends. Details on this clone: Its matching antigen is unknown. This is likely an artifact of a read error, given a far larger clone one base away. This CDR3 is also generated by other DNA sequences in the sample.

TCRdb re-called clones from the multiplex PCR reads via CATT. The sample has around 46,000 delta-chain clones, approximately 1.8% seen once; the top ten hold roughly 25%. Gammadelta T cells were flow-sorted from PBMC into Vgamma9/Vdelta2+ and Vdelta2-negative populations for bulk analysis. This clonotype was obtained from a pool of human donors (malaria-infected and uninfected, not separated). V usage is TRDV1 and J usage is TRDJ1, with D possibly being TRDD2 (5 bases). TCRdb records no J gene; here it was assigned by comparing the DNA to germline. The sequenced sample was gamma-delta T cells from blood. The CDR3 is CALGEFKQCTYLRVTDKLIF. CDR3 coding DNA: TGTGCTCTTGGGGAATTTAAGCAGTGCACCTACCTGAGGGTCACCGATAAACTCATCTTT.